These T cell receptor beta chains were read from a single sample in a study of shared clonotypes between healthy human individuals. Produced via immunoSEQ multiplex PCR; TCRdb's table is partial and in-frame only. The table has about 470,000 clones, roughly 77% seen once. Sequences were obtained from PBMCs. The receptors here all came from a woman in her thirties or forties in good health. Some clones in this sample may be carry-over from other donors' samples. CDR3s include the opening cysteine and the closing phenylalanine or tryptophan. Fields, in order: clone size, J gene, D gene, V gene, CDR3 DNA, CDR3 protein. D genes are given only for firm matches. Not every row has a clone size; where given, it reads once, few, many or a size class.

abundance: NA; j_gene: TRBJ2-7; d_gene: NA; v_gene: TRBV20-1; CDR3nt: TGCAGTGCTGGGCGGGACTACGAGCAGTACTTC; CDR3aa: CSAGRDYEQYF
abundance: NA; j_gene: TRBJ1-2; d_gene: NA; v_gene: TRBV28; CDR3nt: TGTGCCAGCAATAGGGCAGATCTCTATGGCTACACCTTC; CDR3aa: CASNRADLYGYTF
abundance: NA; j_gene: TRBJ1-5; d_gene: TRBD1; v_gene: TRBV4-1; CDR3nt: TGCGCCAGCAGCCCCCAGGGACAGTTCGATCAGCCCCAGCATTTT; CDR3aa: CASSPQGQFDQPQHF
abundance: once; j_gene: TRBJ2-4; d_gene: TRBD2; v_gene: TRBV5-1; CDR3nt: TGCGCCAGCAAGCCCGCGGGAGGGCCTAACATTCAGTACTTC; CDR3aa: CASKPAGGPNIQYF
abundance: NA; j_gene: TRBJ2-1; d_gene: TRBD2; v_gene: TRBV27; CDR3nt: TGTGCCAGCAGCCCGAGACTAGCGGGAGTAAATGAGCAGTTCTTC; CDR3aa: CASSPRLAGVNEQFF
abundance: NA; j_gene: TRBJ2-3; d_gene: TRBD2; v_gene: TRBV7-9; CDR3nt: TGTGCCAGCAGCCTAGATGGACTAGCGGGAGTCGGGCAGTATTTT; CDR3aa: CASSLDGLAGVGQYF
abundance: NA; j_gene: TRBJ2-7; d_gene: NA; v_gene: TRBV25-1; CDR3nt: TGTGCCAGCAGTGACCGGCTCGGGGCCTACGAGCAGTACTTC; CDR3aa: CASSDRLGAYEQYF
abundance: NA; j_gene: TRBJ2-7; d_gene: TRBD1; v_gene: TRBV6-5; CDR3nt: TGTGCCAGCAGTGCCGGGACAGGGGGGACCTACGAGCAGTACTTC; CDR3aa: CASSAGTGGTYEQYF
abundance: NA; j_gene: TRBJ2-3; d_gene: TRBD1; v_gene: TRBV11-1; CDR3nt: TGTGCCAGCAGCTTAGGAACCGGGACAGAGGGCCCAGATACGCAGTATTTT; CDR3aa: CASSLGTGTEGPDTQYF
abundance: NA; j_gene: TRBJ1-1; d_gene: NA; v_gene: TRBV2; CDR3nt: TGTGCCAGCAGTGAAAGAACTGAAGCTTTCTTT; CDR3aa: CASSERTEAFF
abundance: NA; j_gene: TRBJ2-2; d_gene: TRBD2; v_gene: TRBV12-5; CDR3nt: TGTGCTAGTGGTTTGGTACTCATTCCCGGGACTAAAAACACCGGGGAGCTGTTTTTT; CDR3aa: CASGLVLIPGTKNTGELFF
abundance: NA; j_gene: TRBJ2-1; d_gene: TRBD2; v_gene: TRBV7-3; CDR3nt: TGTGCCAGCAGCTTAATGGCGGGAGCCTCCTACAATGAGCAGTTCTTC; CDR3aa: CASSLMAGASYNEQFF
abundance: NA; j_gene: TRBJ1-1; d_gene: NA; v_gene: TRBV6-6; CDR3nt: TGTGCCAGCAGCCCCGTGGGGTTTGGTGAAGCTTTCTTT; CDR3aa: CASSPVGFGEAFF
abundance: NA; j_gene: TRBJ2-1; d_gene: TRBD2; v_gene: TRBV9; CDR3nt: TGTGCCAGCAGCGAGGCCCCGGGCGGGGCGGGAGCATACAATGAGCAGTTCTTC; CDR3aa: CASSEAPGGAGAYNEQFF
abundance: NA; j_gene: TRBJ1-2; d_gene: TRBD1; v_gene: TRBV6-1; CDR3nt: TGTGCCAGCAGTGAGAACCCAGGGGGCGGCATCGCGGCTAACTATGGCTACACCTTC; CDR3aa: CASSENPGGGIAANYGYTF
abundance: NA; j_gene: TRBJ1-3; d_gene: TRBD1; v_gene: TRBV7-8; CDR3nt: TGTGCCAGCAGCCCGGGACAGGGAGCAAGAGGAAACACCATATATTTT; CDR3aa: CASSPGQGARGNTIYF
abundance: NA; j_gene: TRBJ2-5; d_gene: NA; v_gene: TRBV6-5; CDR3nt: TGTGCCAGCAGTTATTCGTCGGGGAAAGAGACCCAGTACTTC; CDR3aa: CASSYSSGKETQYF
abundance: NA; j_gene: TRBJ2-1; d_gene: NA; v_gene: TRBV11-3; CDR3nt: TGTGCCAGCAGCTGGGACGGCGATGAGCAGTTCTTC; CDR3aa: CASSWDGDEQFF
abundance: NA; j_gene: TRBJ2-7; d_gene: TRBD1; v_gene: TRBV5-1; CDR3nt: TGCGCCAGCAGCGTTGTACAGGGGGCCGCAAACGAGCAGTACTTC; CDR3aa: CASSVVQGAANEQYF
abundance: NA; j_gene: TRBJ2-2; d_gene: NA; v_gene: TRBV9; CDR3nt: TGTGCCAGCAGCCCCGGGTGGGACCCGAACACCGGGGAGCTGTTTTTT; CDR3aa: CASSPGWDPNTGELFF
abundance: once; j_gene: TRBJ2-3; d_gene: NA; v_gene: TRBV27; CDR3nt: TGTGCCAGCAGTCAACTCCACCCCACAGATACGCAGTATTTT; CDR3aa: CASSQLHPTDTQYF
abundance: once; j_gene: TRBJ2-7; d_gene: NA; v_gene: TRBV28; CDR3nt: TGTGCCAGCAGTTCAGTCGTGACGGGAGATATCAGGTACGAGCAGTACTTC; CDR3aa: CASSSVVTGDIRYEQYF
abundance: NA; j_gene: TRBJ2-2; d_gene: NA; v_gene: TRBV11-2; CDR3nt: TGTGCCAGCAGCTTTAATAGCGGAAGTTTGAACACCGGGGAGCTGTTTTTT; CDR3aa: CASSFNSGSLNTGELFF
abundance: NA; j_gene: TRBJ1-4; d_gene: NA; v_gene: TRBV30; CDR3nt: TGTGCCTGGTCGGGTAGTAGGAATGAAAAACTGTTTTTT; CDR3aa: CAWSGSRNEKLFF
abundance: once; j_gene: TRBJ1-2; d_gene: NA; v_gene: TRBV20-1; CDR3nt: TGCAGTGCTGGATATGGCTACACCTTC; CDR3aa: CSAGYGYTF
abundance: NA; j_gene: TRBJ2-1; d_gene: NA; v_gene: TRBV21-1; CDR3nt: TGTGCCAGCAGCGACCATTCCGACAATGAGCAGTTCTTC; CDR3aa: CASSDHSDNEQFF
abundance: NA; j_gene: TRBJ1-5; d_gene: NA; v_gene: TRBV6-1; CDR3nt: TGTGCCAGCAATGCGGTTGGGAGCAATCAGCCCCAGCATTTT; CDR3aa: CASNAVGSNQPQHF
abundance: few; j_gene: TRBJ1-3; d_gene: NA; v_gene: TRBV5-1; CDR3nt: TGCGCCAGCAGCTTGGGGGGTTTGGAAGGAAACACCATATATTTT; CDR3aa: CASSLGGLEGNTIYF
abundance: few; j_gene: TRBJ1-5; d_gene: TRBD1; v_gene: TRBV5-5; CDR3nt: TGTGCCAGCACCGTGACAGGGGCGTACAATCAGCCCCAGCATTTT; CDR3aa: CASTVTGAYNQPQHF
abundance: few; j_gene: TRBJ1-3; d_gene: NA; v_gene: TRBV4-1; CDR3nt: TGCGCCAGCAGCCCAGGCTTCAGGGGATCTGGAAACACCATATATTTT; CDR3aa: CASSPGFRGSGNTIYF
abundance: NA; j_gene: TRBJ1-3; d_gene: TRBD1; v_gene: TRBV28; CDR3nt: TGTGCCAGCAGTTTATGGCGACAGGGTAGAAACACCATATATTTT; CDR3aa: CASSLWRQGRNTIYF
abundance: NA; j_gene: TRBJ1-3; d_gene: NA; v_gene: TRBV15; CDR3nt: TGTGCCACCAGCAGAAATAGACAGGGAAACACCATATATTTT; CDR3aa: CATSRNRQGNTIYF